The 2 T cell receptor beta chains below were found in one sample sequenced in a study of spatial heterogeneity in lung cancer. Time point of the sample: sample taken at primary tumor resection. Sequencing was performed on whole RNA extracted from tumor and nontumor lung tissue, or from frozen PBMC, and the material was left unsorted. TCRdb passed the 5' RACE reads through MiXCR, listing each CDR3 protein once. This sample yields about 23,000 distinct CDR3 sequences, of which approximately 4.7% are seen a single time; more than 4% belongs to the top ten. Sequencing used PBMCs, obtained at surgery. These receptors all come from a male donor with early-stage non-small cell lung cancer.

This clonotype was counted at least ten times. The gene calls are TRBV4-2 and TRBJ1-1, with no clear D. CDR3 length: 13 residues. V lost 6 bases and J 0 bases, leaving 8 bases between the germline ends. Germline assignment: CDR1 LGHNA and CDR2 YNFKEQ. The CDR3 reads CASRDRVNTEAFF. CDR3 nucleotides: TGTGCCAGCAGGGATAGGGTGAACACTGAAGCTTTCTTT.

This clonotype showed up many times. This chain connects TRBV11-2 to TRBJ2-3; D remains ambiguous. Germline CDR1 and CDR2: SGHAT and FQNNGV. CDR3 length: 12 amino acids. The germline V and J ends were trimmed by 8 bases and 0 bases, with 6 bases remaining between them. The CDR3: CASGTSTDTQYF. The CDR3 DNA follows: TGTGCCAGCGGTACTAGCACAGATACGCAGTATTTT.